The clone carrying this TCR beta chain was counted a few times. No antigen is known for it. This sample was taken from a study of identical twins. Study results and limitations: Models came in too low on out-of-frame TCR alpha sharing in monozygotic twins. Where out-of-frame alpha sequences were twin-shared, they showed excess low generation probability.

cDNA carried unique molecular identifiers, and a universal primer site was added by template switching. TCRdb fed the 5' RACE reads into MiXCR, producing one record per CDR3 protein. This sample has approximately 600,000 distinct CDR3 sequences, with less than 9% found just once. Unmatched junction bases numbered 13, after V lost 2 bases and J lost 5 bases. Germline V gene lookup returns CDR1 ENHRY and CDR2 SYGVKD. This CDR3 spans 17 amino acids. These sequences were also reported in another study, on yellow fever vaccine responses in identical twins.

The source of this sequence is a woman under 30 in good health. Sequenced sample: PBMCs. This sequence joins TRBV10-3 and TRBJ2-5; 8 bases agree with TRBD2. CDR3 residues: CAISEKGSLAGLETQYF. CDR3 DNA sequence: TGTGCCATCAGTGAGAAGGGCTCTCTAGCGGGCTTGGAGACCCAGTACTTC.